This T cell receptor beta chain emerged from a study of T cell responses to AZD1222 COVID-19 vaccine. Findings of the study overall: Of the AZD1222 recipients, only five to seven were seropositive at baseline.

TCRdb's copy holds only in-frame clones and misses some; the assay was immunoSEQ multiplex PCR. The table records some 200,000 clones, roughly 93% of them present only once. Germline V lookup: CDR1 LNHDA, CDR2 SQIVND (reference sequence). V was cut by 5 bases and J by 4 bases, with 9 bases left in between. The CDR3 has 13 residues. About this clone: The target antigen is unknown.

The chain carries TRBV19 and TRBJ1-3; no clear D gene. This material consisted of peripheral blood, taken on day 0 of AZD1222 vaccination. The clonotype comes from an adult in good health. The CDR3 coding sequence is TGTGCCAGTAGTCCGCCGGGGGGAAACACCATATATTTT. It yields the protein CASSPPGGNTIYF.